The 27 T cell receptor beta chains in this list originate from one sample, sequenced in a study of regulatory T cells in long-lasting Graves disease (dated by TCRdb to 2020 to 2023). Library prep was done by multiplex PCR. Sequenced on an Illumina HiSeq 4000. iRepertoire HTBI primers and Arm-PCR amplification of CDR3 regions were used to construct TCR beta libraries. The public reads were reprocessed in TCRdb via fastp at Q25 and MiXCR, keeping in-frame beta chains. Identical CDR3 protein sequences are pooled into one entry, listed with their most common genes and DNA. This sample comprises about 310,000 distinct CDR3 sequences, around 23% of them detected only once. The biggest ten clones account for roughly three fifths of the sample. The time point label corresponds to: persistent/refractory GD, antithyroid drugs over 5 years with positive TRAb. For both TCR sequencing and RNA sequencing, RNA was extracted from PBMCs in TRIzol.

The sequencing used peripheral blood mononuclear cells (PBMCs), collected when the disease was refractory, from a patient treated with antithyroid drugs. The receptors shown here come from a female donor with Graves disease.

The sample holds many counts of this clonotype. The genes are TRBV20-1 and TRBJ2-7, with 12 bases that match TRBD2. Germline V gene data show CDR1 as DFQATT and CDR2 as SNEGSKA (reference sequence). This CDR3 has 14 residues. The CDR3 DNA is TGCAGCACCCTAGCGGGAGGGCCTCGTGGCGAGCAGTACTTC. It yields the protein CSTLAGGPRGEQYF.

V and J are TRBV5-1 and TRBJ2-7; the match to TRBD1 covers 10 bases. Germline-derived CDR1 and CDR2 are SGHRS and YFSETQ. The CDR3 is 13 residues long. V lost 4 bases and J lost 7; bases outside the gene matches: 5. This chain's CDR3 is CASSRGDRGEQYF. The CDR3 nucleotides are TGCGCCAGCAGCCGGGGGGACAGGGGTGAGCAGTACTTC.

This chain connects TRBV27 to TRBJ1-2, with D uncertain. The CDR3 has 13 amino acids. The V end lost 2 bases, the J end lost 3 bases, and 7 bases lay between the germline ends. Germline V gene lookup returns CDR1 MNHEY and CDR2 SMNVEV (reference sequence). The CDR3 DNA reads TGTGCCAGCAGTTTAAAGGCCGACTATGGCTACACCTTC. Its translation: CASSLKADYGYTF.

This clonotype came up many times. The genes are TRBV6-5 and TRBJ2-7; TRBD2 matches at 12 bases. CDR3 size: 13 residues. Germline V gene data show CDR1 as MNHEY and CDR2 as SVGAGI. V lost 4 bases, J lost 8 bases, and 3 bases stayed unmatched. In DNA form, the CDR3 reads TGTGCCAGCAGTTCCACTAGCGGGAGGCAGCAGTACTTC. It yields the protein CASSSTSGRQQYF.

The genes are TRBV19 and TRBJ2-7; tentatively, D is TRBD1 (6 bases). Trimming shortened V by 5 bases and J by 1 base, and 15 bases separated the two germline ends. The CDR3 is made up of 15 amino acids. Per germline, CDR1 LNHDA and CDR2 SQIVND (reference sequence). The CDR3, as DNA: TGTGCCAGTAGTCCCTACCGGGACAAGTCCTACGAGCAGTACTTC. Amino acid sequence: CASSPYRDKSYEQYF.

This chain links TRBV30 with TRBJ1-4, with D possibly TRBD1 on 6 matching bases. Germline V gives CDR1 GTSNPN, CDR2 SVGIG (reference sequence). This CDR3 has 14 residues. The V and J ends lost 2 bases and 4 bases respectively, with 11 bases between them. The CDR3 DNA reads as TGTGCCTGGAGTCGGGGGCTGGGTAATGAAAAACTGTTTTTT. Protein product: CAWSRGLGNEKLFF.

V and J are TRBV2 and TRBJ2-1; D gene unclear. V lost 9 bases to trimming and J lost 0 bases, with 12 bases between them. The CDR3 runs 14 residues. Germline-derived CDR1 and CDR2 are SNHLY and FYNNEI. The CDR3 protein is CASVGSRSYNEQFF. DNA for the CDR3: TGTGCCAGTGTGGGTTCCCGCTCCTACAATGAGCAGTTCTTC.

Ten or more counts support this clonotype. The V call is TRBV7-8, the J call TRBJ1-1; no definite D call. The CDR3 has 16 amino acids. Trimming left V 1 base short and J 5 bases short, with 17 bases between. CDR1 SGHVS and CDR2 FQNEAQ come from the germline V gene. CDR3 coding DNA: TGTGCCAGCAGCTTAGAAATAGGGCCGGGTGGGACTGAAGCTTTCTTT. It is translated as CASSLEIGPGGTEAFF. The variable domain in full, with the rest retrieved from reference TRBV7-8 and TRBJ1-1, is GAGVSQSPRYKVAKRGQDVALRCDPISGHVSLFWYQQALGQGPEFLTYFQNEAQLDKSGLPSDRFFAERPEGSVSTLKIQRTQQEDSAVYLCASSLEIGPGGTEAFFGQGTRLTVV.

The chain is built from TRBV27 and TRBJ1-5; D uncertain. This CDR3 spans 14 amino acids. The V gene's germline CDR1 is MNHEY and CDR2 SMNVEV (reference sequence). Trimming removed 6 bases at V and 3 bases at J, with 12 bases between. The CDR3 DNA reads TGTGCCAGCAGCGAGAATCCGAACAATCAGCCCCAGCATTTT. Translated, it gives CASSENPNNQPQHF.

Ten or more counts support this clonotype. The chain joins TRBV28 to TRBJ1-2; 8 bases align to TRBD1. Germline CDR1 and CDR2: MDHEN and SYDVKM. The CDR3 loop spans 16 amino acids. J was trimmed by 8 bases and V by 2 bases; bases with no gene match: 13. The CDR3 sequence is CASSLNEVQGALGYTF. Written as DNA, the CDR3 is TGTGCCAGCAGTTTAAATGAGGTTCAGGGGGCGTTGGGCTACACCTTC.

This clonotype was picked up many times. This chain connects TRBV11-2 to TRBJ2-5; D is perhaps TRBD1 (6 bases). Germline V gene data show CDR1 as SGHAT and CDR2 as FQNNGV. V was trimmed by 3 bases and J by 9 bases, leaving 11 bases between them. The CDR3 has 12 amino acids. This CDR3 reads CASSLINRAQYF. Written as DNA, the CDR3 is TGTGCCAGCAGCTTGATCAACAGGGCCCAGTACTTC.

This chain joins TRBV7-9 and TRBJ2-5, with D unclear. Per germline, CDR1 SEHNR and CDR2 FQNEAQ (reference sequence). V was shortened by 4 bases and J by 2 bases, with 11 bases between the two germline ends. The CDR3 contains 14 residues. This chain's CDR3 is CASSSDTKQETQYF. The CDR3 nucleotides are TGTGCCAGCAGCTCAGACACCAAACAAGAGACCCAGTACTTC.

At least ten counts were recorded for this clonotype. This chain connects TRBV27 to TRBJ1-6; tentative D call: TRBD1 (6 bases). V lost 3 bases, J lost 1 base, and 13 bases lay in between. Germline V gene sequence: CDR1 MNHEY, CDR2 SMNVEV (reference sequence). This CDR3 is built from 17 residues. The CDR3 here is CASSFYGGASYNSPLHF. CDR3 in DNA: TGTGCCAGCAGTTTTTATGGGGGGGCTTCCTATAATTCACCCCTCCACTTT.

This rearrangement joins TRBV20-1 to TRBJ2-7; D is possibly TRBD1 (5 bases). With 1 base removed from V and 6 bases from J, the gap between germline ends came to 13 bases. The CDR3 consists of 13 residues. Per germline, CDR1 DFQATT and CDR2 SNEGSKA (reference sequence). This chain's CDR3 is CSARVPDSFEQYF. The CDR3 nucleotides are TGCAGTGCTAGAGTCCCAGACAGTTTCGAGCAGTACTTC.

This clonotype was recorded at least ten times. V is TRBV30 and J is TRBJ1-2, with a tentative D call TRBD1 (6 bases). Per germline, CDR1 GTSNPN and CDR2 SVGIG (reference sequence). The CDR3 totals 13 residues. Trimming removed 3 bases from V and 3 bases from J, with 11 bases in between. The CDR3 DNA reads TGTGCCTGGAGCGAGGACAGAGACTATGGCTACACCTTC. This translates into CAWSEDRDYGYTF.

In this sample, this clonotype turned up many times. The chain uses TRBV6-5 and TRBJ2-5; D gene unclear. Trimming removed 2 bases at V and 5 bases at J, with 15 bases between. The CDR3 has 15 residues. Per the germline V gene, CDR1 is MNHEY and CDR2 is SVGAGI. CDR3 in amino acids: CASSYTHGRGETQYF. CDR3 in DNA: TGTGCCAGCAGTTACACCCACGGAAGAGGCGAGACCCAGTACTTC.

The chain has TRBV6-1 and TRBJ2-7; 7 positions agree with TRBD2. Trimming took 5 bases from V and 1 from J; bases not matched to a gene: 11. The CDR3 runs 16 residues. Germline CDR1 is MNHNS and CDR2 is SASEGT. CDR3 sequence (DNA): TGTGCCAGCAGTAAGAGAACTAGCGCAGGATCCTACGAGCAGTACTTC. Translating gives CASSKRTSAGSYEQYF.

This clonotype occurred a few times. V is TRBV30 and J is TRBJ1-2, with 8 bases aligning to TRBD1. After removal of 2 bases from V and 6 bases from J, the junction contained 5 bases not matched to a gene. Germline CDR1 is GTSNPN and CDR2 is SVGIG (reference sequence). The CDR3 is 13 residues long. The chain's CDR3 is CAWSFTGGDGYTF. The CDR3 nucleotides are TGTGCCTGGAGTTTTACAGGGGGAGATGGCTACACCTTC.

This clonotype has at least ten counts. J is TRBJ2-7 and V is TRBV27, with TRBD2 matching 10 bases. The CDR3 is made up of 16 amino acids. Germline values: CDR1 MNHEY, CDR2 SMNVEV (reference sequence). V lost 5 bases to trimming and J lost 1 base; unmatched junction nucleotides: 8. The CDR3 is CASSPLRTSGSYEQYF. CDR3 nucleotides: TGTGCCAGCAGTCCACTCCGGACTAGCGGATCCTACGAGCAGTACTTC.

This clonotype appeared a few times. This sequence joins TRBV27 and TRBJ2-5; 9 bases are a match to TRBD2. V lost 6 bases to trimming and J lost 3 bases; unmatched junction nucleotides: 11. Germline lookup yields CDR1 MNHEY and CDR2 SMNVEV (reference sequence). CDR3 length equals 16 residues. Written as DNA, the CDR3 is TGTGCCAGCAGGCAGGGGGGTGCGGGGGGGGAAGAGACCCAGTACTTC. Its protein product is CASRQGGAGGEETQYF.

A single count supports this clonotype. The rearrangement links TRBV6-2 or TRBV6-3 to TRBJ2-3, with a weak D call TRBD2 (5 bases). From germline, CDR1 is MNHEY and CDR2 SVGEGT. The CDR3 runs to 15 residues. V lost 5 bases and J 0 bases, leaving 12 bases between the germline ends. CDR3 protein: CASSGGGPSTDTQYF. CDR3 nucleotides: TGTGCCAGCAGTGGAGGCGGACCTAGCACAGATACGCAGTATTTT.

For this clonotype: Germline and junction disagree at one end, which may indicate a read error. CDR3 protein: CARRWKDNEQFF. The CDR3 nucleotides read TGTGCCAGGAGGTGGAAAGACAATGAGCAGTTCTTC. V is TRBV30 and J is TRBJ2-5, with a weak D call TRBD2 (5 bases). The end of the DNA is better explained by TRBJ2-1, so the J call may be wrong. The CDR3 extends over 12 amino acids. The germline V gene has CDR1 GTSNPN and CDR2 SVGIG (reference sequence).

The chain has TRBV15 and TRBJ2-4; D remains ambiguous. The CDR3 loop spans 13 amino acids. Germline assignment: CDR1 LNHNV and CDR2 YYDKDF (reference sequence). Trimming pared 0 bases from V and 4 bases from J, leaving 4 bases between. The CDR3 reads CATSREGKNIQYF. CDR3 DNA sequence: TGTGCCACCAGCAGAGAGGGAAAAAACATTCAGTACTTC.

The rearrangement links TRBV7-9 to TRBJ1-5; D unresolved. This CDR3 contains 14 residues. V lost 6 bases and J lost 1, with 10 bases in between. Germline V gene lookup returns CDR1 SEHNR and CDR2 FQNEAQ (reference sequence). The CDR3 here is CASSSMDSNQPQHF. For the CDR3, the DNA is TGTGCCAGCAGTAGCATGGACAGCAATCAGCCCCAGCATTTT.

A few counts support this clonotype. One end of the junction does not line up with germline, which may come from a read error. The chain carries TRBV9 and TRBJ1-3, with a weak D call TRBD1 (6 bases). CDR3 length: 13 amino acids. CDR1 is SGDLS and CDR2 is YYNGEE in the germline V gene. CDR3 region: CASKDSSGNTIYF. In DNA form, the CDR3 reads TGTGCGAGCAAGGACAGCTCTGGAAACACCATATATTTT.

This clonotype was seen repeatedly, ten times or more. The chain recombines TRBV9 with TRBJ2-5, with D hard to call. CDR1 and CDR2 from the germline V gene are SGDLS and YYNGEE. Trimming cost V 5 bases and J 0 bases, with 5 bases left between them. CDR3 size: 12 residues. The CDR3 bases are TGTGCCAGCAGTCAAAACCAAGAGACCCAGTACTTC. Protein product: CASSQNQETQYF.

This clonotype was seen only a few times. This chain connects TRBV27 to TRBJ2-7; a weak D match, TRBD1 (6 bases). Germline lookup yields CDR1 MNHEY and CDR2 SMNVEV (reference sequence). The CDR3 has 13 residues. Trimming removed 8 bases at V and 4 bases at J, with 15 bases between. CDR3: CASRSGTNYEQYF. The CDR3 DNA reads as TGTGCCAGCCGCTCCGGGACAAATTACGAGCAGTACTTC.